This T cell receptor beta chain was captured by sequencing in a study of cytomegalovirus exposure and HLA in healthy donors. Overall study: A preliminary data release comprised approximately 85 million unique TCRs obtained from HLA-typed donors.

Amplification used 60 Vbeta primers and 13 Jbeta primers. Authors' analysis steps: There were 70 million to 95 million unique TCR beta chains by a later count, and approximately 11 million of them were shared. Repertoires were generated with immunoSEQ multiplex PCR, while TCRdb's copy carries only in-frame clones and drops some. The V and J calls and the clone size are those of that table, but D and trimming were determined from the DNA. In the table there are approximately 100,000 clones, 70% of which are singletons. Regarding this clone: Its antigen remains unknown.

Findings of the study overall: A likely sequencing artifact accounted for one observed cluster of highly shared sequence variants.

Germline V CDR1 and CDR2: SGHTS, YDEGEE. The CDR3 spans 17 residues. Unmatched junction bases numbered 7, after V lost 5 bases and J lost 3 bases. The sample consisted of PBMCs. The V and J genes are TRBV5-8 and TRBJ2-5, with 16 bases aligning to TRBD2. This TCR derives from a man over 45 in good health and CMV-seronegative. The CDR3 DNA reads as TGTGCCAGCAGTTCGGGACTAGCGGGGGGGCAGGAAGAGACCCAGTACTTC. Residues: CASSSGLAGGQEETQYF.